This TCR beta chain was profiled in a study of blood T cell repertoires in COVID-19. Background on the study: From T cells, B-cell-depleted T cells, or PBMCs came the material, which was cDNA or gDNA.

Authors' processing steps: Reference gene primer amplification gave nucleated cell count estimates. Libraries were prepared by immunoSEQ multiplex PCR; TCRdb keeps only in-frame clonotypes and omits some of them. D and trimming were read from the DNA, whereas the V and J calls and clone size are those reported in that table. The sample yields some 390,000 clones, about 90% seen once. Seattle researchers signed up patients amid active infection and tracked them longitudinally. V shed 6 bases and J shed 7 bases, with 12 bases lying between them. The CDR3 length is 12 residues. Sequencing was carried out using peripheral blood. This TCR was sampled from a woman aged 55-69 years with COVID-19, enrolled during active disease. The rearrangement uses TRBV12-3 or TRBV12-4 and TRBJ1-2; D remains unclear. CDR3 residues: CASRPGRSGYTF. The CDR3 region has the DNA TGTGCCAGCAGACCCGGCAGGTCTGGCTACACCTTC.